One sample yielded the 23 T cell receptor beta chains listed below, sequenced in a study of shared clonotypes between healthy human individuals. TCRdb keeps only in-frame clones here, not all; method: immunoSEQ multiplex PCR. The sample records fewer than 600,000 clones, less than 85% being singletons. Sequencing was done on a sample of PBMCs. Every receptor here comes from a woman between 35 and 50 years old in good health. Some clones in this sample may be carry-over from other donors' samples.

This clone was seen once. This rearrangement joins TRBV2 to TRBJ2-1; D unclear. The V gene lost 4 bases and the J gene lost 0 bases, with 7 bases spanning the gap. Looked up from germline, CDR1 is SNHLY and CDR2 is FYNNEI. The CDR3 extends over 14 amino acids. The CDR3 nucleotides are TGTGCCAGCAGTGTCATAAGCTCCTACAATGAGCAGTTCTTC. Protein product: CASSVISSYNEQFF.

V and J are TRBV2 and TRBJ2-3; D gene ambiguous. V lost 3 bases and J lost 2, with 12 bases in between. From germline, CDR1 is SNHLY and CDR2 FYNNEI. The CDR3 runs 15 residues. CDR3 amino acids: CASSESTRVTDTQYF. The CDR3 DNA reads as TGTGCCAGCAGTGAGAGCACCCGAGTCACAGATACGCAGTATTTT.

The chain has TRBV7-9 and TRBJ2-7, with 9 bases lining up with TRBD1. The CDR3 length is 16 residues. With V trimmed by 5 bases and J by 6 bases, 14 bases remained unmatched. CDR1 and CDR2 (germline): SEHNR, FQNEAQ (reference sequence). The DNA of the CDR3 is TGTGCCAGCAGCCCATTAGGTGGGACAGGGTTGCGCGAGCAGTACTTC. Translating gives CASSPLGGTGLREQYF. Full variable domain (outside the CDR3, taken from reference TRBV7-9 and TRBJ2-7): DTGVSQNPRHKITKRGQNVTFRCDPISEHNRLYWYRQTLGQGPEFLTYFQNEAQLEKSRLLSDRFSAERPKGSFSTLEIQRTEQGDSAMYLCASSPLGGTGLREQYFGPGTRLTVT.

Notes on this clone: The identical CDR3 is also encoded by other nucleotide sequences in the sample. The chain recombines TRBV11-3 with TRBJ2-2, with 7 positions matching TRBD2. The CDR3 has 16 residues. V lost 5 bases, J lost 2 bases, and 8 bases stayed unmatched. Germline V gene data show CDR1 as SGHNT and CDR2 as YENEEA. The CDR3 bases are TGTGCCAGCAGCCCCCGGACTAGTTCAAACACCGGGGAGCTGTTTTTT. Its protein product is CASSPRTSSNTGELFF.

The chain combines TRBV27 with TRBJ2-5; D remains unclear. The V gene lost 3 bases and the J gene lost 0 bases, with 5 bases spanning the gap. CDR3 length: 13 amino acids. Germline V CDR1 and CDR2: MNHEY, SMNVEV (reference sequence). CDR3 bases: TGTGCCAGCAGTTTCAAATACCAAGAGACCCAGTACTTC. Translated: CASSFKYQETQYF.

The V and J genes are TRBV2 and TRBJ1-2; D not resolved. The V gene's germline CDR1 is SNHLY and CDR2 FYNNEI. CDR3 size: 14 residues. V lost 6 bases and J lost 1, with 12 bases in between. CDR3 protein: CASSPENYNYGYTF. For the CDR3, the DNA is TGTGCCAGCAGCCCAGAGAATTATAACTATGGCTACACCTTC.

This clone was counted only a few times. The rearrangement joins TRBV5-1 to TRBJ2-7, with D tentatively TRBD1 (6 bases). CDR1 is SGHRS and CDR2 is YFSETQ in the germline V gene. This CDR3 spans 14 amino acids. V lost 0 bases and J lost 6, with 13 bases in between. The CDR3 DNA sequence: TGCGCCAGCAGCTTGGGACAGGCCATGGGCGAGCAGTACTTC. Translated: CASSLGQAMGEQYF.

V and J are TRBV19 and TRBJ2-5; 8 nucleotides line up with TRBD2. J was trimmed by 5 bases and V by 8 bases; bases with no gene match: 7. In germline, CDR1 is LNHDA, CDR2 SQIVND (reference sequence). The CDR3 is 13 residues long. The CDR3 is CASGEAGVETQYF. The CDR3 DNA follows: TGTGCCAGTGGCGAAGCGGGAGTGGAGACCCAGTACTTC.

The chain recombines TRBV11-3 with TRBJ1-5, with a tentative D call TRBD1 (5 bases). Trimming pared 6 bases from V and 4 bases from J, leaving 22 bases between. This CDR3 region has 17 residues. The germline V gene has CDR1 SGHNT and CDR2 YENEEA. Written as DNA, the CDR3 is TGTGCCAGCAGACTTGGGGTTACAGGTCCCTTAAATCAGCCCCAGCATTTT. As protein: CASRLGVTGPLNQPQHF. The full variable domain, in which reference TRBV11-3 and TRBJ1-5 provide the parts outside the CDR3, is EAGVVQSPRYKIIEKKQPVAFWCNPISGHNTLYWYLQNLGQGPELLIRYENEEAVDDSQLPKDRFSAERLKGVDSTLKIQPAELGDSAVYLCASRLGVTGPLNQPQHFGDGTRLSIL.

The chain has TRBV12-5 and TRBJ1-2; D gene unclear. Germline V CDR1 and CDR2: LGHNT, FRNRAP. The CDR3 covers 12 residues. The germline V and J ends were trimmed by 4 bases and 3 bases, with 6 bases remaining between them. The CDR3 bases are TGTGCTAGTGGTTCCCCATACTATGGCTACACCTTC. Its translation: CASGSPYYGYTF.

The chain employs TRBV6-1 and TRBJ2-7, with 8 bases matching TRBD1. Trimming cost V 7 bases and J 4 bases; bases outside gene matches: 9. The CDR3 spans 14 residues. Germline V lookup: CDR1 MNHNS, CDR2 SASEGT. The CDR3 region is CASKKDRGPYEQYF. The CDR3 bases are TGTGCCAGCAAGAAAGACAGGGGCCCTTACGAGCAGTACTTC.

This clone was seen only once. This sequence joins TRBV6-1 and TRBJ1-2; D not resolved. CDR1 is MNHNS and CDR2 is SASEGT in the germline V gene. V was clipped by 0 bases and J by 3 bases, with 14 bases between them. The CDR3 loop spans 16 amino acids. CDR3 in amino acids: CASSEATLRGYYGYTF. CDR3 coding DNA: TGTGCCAGCAGTGAAGCAACCCTTAGAGGATACTATGGCTACACCTTC.

The chain joins TRBV5-1 to TRBJ2-3; 7 bases align to TRBD2. Trimming took 2 bases from V and 0 from J; bases not matched to a gene: 3. Germline lookup yields CDR1 SGHRS and CDR2 YFSETQ. The length of the CDR3 is 15 residues. CDR3 bases: TGCGCCAGCAGCTTTGGTAGCGGGAGCACAGATACGCAGTATTTT. Translated, it gives CASSFGSGSTDTQYF.

The V call is TRBV12-5, the J call TRBJ1-1, with 7 bases that match TRBD1. The CDR3 totals 18 residues. V trimming: 2 bases; J trimming: 4 bases; junction bases outside the gene matches: 16. Germline CDR1 LGHNT, CDR2 FRNRAP. The DNA for the CDR3 is TGTGCTAGTGGTTTGAACAGGGGCGCCCCCTTCCAGAGCACTGAAGCTTTCTTT. This codes for CASGLNRGAPFQSTEAFF.

The V call is TRBV10-3, the J call TRBJ2-5; 11 nucleotides line up with TRBD1. The CDR3 runs 17 residues. Germline loops: CDR1 ENHRY, CDR2 SYGVKD. V shed 6 bases, J shed 4 bases, and the junction held 13 bases outside the gene matches. The CDR3, as DNA: TGTGCCATCAGCGCTGCAATAACCGGGACAGGGGGAGAGACCCAGTACTTC. It codes for CAISAAITGTGGETQYF.

The chain links TRBV18 to TRBJ2-6; no firm D call. Trimming shortened V by 0 bases and J by 0 bases, and 6 bases separated the two germline ends. There are 16 residues in the CDR3. The germline gives CDR1 KGHSH, CDR2 LQKENI. The CDR3 loop is CASSPPGASGANVLTF. The CDR3 DNA sequence: TGTGCCAGCTCACCACCAGGAGCCTCTGGGGCCAACGTCCTGACTTTC.

The chain carries TRBV30 and TRBJ2-7, with 10 positions matching TRBD2. Per the germline V gene, CDR1 is GTSNPN and CDR2 is SVGIG (reference sequence). This CDR3 comprises 13 residues. The junction had 3 bases not matched to a gene; V was cut back by 3 bases and J by 4 bases. CDR3 coding DNA: TGTGCCTGGAGGGTTAGCGGGAGGTACGAGCAGTACTTC. Encoded protein: CAWRVSGRYEQYF.

The V call is TRBV6-1, the J call TRBJ1-3, with unresolved D. Trimming took 2 bases from V and 3 from J, leaving 8 bases between them. CDR3 size: 14 residues. Germline V lookup: CDR1 MNHNS, CDR2 SASEGT. In DNA form, the CDR3 reads TGTGCCAGCAGTGAATTCTGGGTTGGAAACACCATATATTTT. It codes for CASSEFWVGNTIYF.

The chain couples TRBV6-5 to TRBJ2-7, with D perhaps TRBD1 or TRBD2 (5 bases each). Germline V gives CDR1 MNHEY, CDR2 SVGAGI. The CDR3 totals 15 residues. The V and J ends lost 6 bases and 3 bases respectively, with 18 bases between them. The CDR3 DNA follows: TGTGCCAGCAGAAGGGACGGCCAGGGAATCTACGAGCAGTACTTC. This gives the protein CASRRDGQGIYEQYF.

This rearrangement joins TRBV6-1 to TRBJ2-7; 8 nucleotides agree with TRBD2. V was clipped by 10 bases and J by 0 bases; unmatched bases: 11. CDR1 is MNHNS, CDR2 SASEGT, per germline. The CDR3 has 15 residues. Written as DNA, the CDR3 is TGTGCCACTCCACCCCAGCGGGAGAACTCCTACGAGCAGTACTTC. Translation gives CATPPQRENSYEQYF.

This clone showed up just once. CDR3 residues: CASSSGRLYEQYF. In DNA form, the CDR3 reads TGTGCCAGCAGCTCGGGACGGCTCTACGAGCAGTACTTC. The chain couples TRBV11-2 to TRBJ2-7; D tentatively reads TRBD1 or TRBD2 (5 bases each). This CDR3 is built from 13 residues. Trimming took off 4 bases at V and 3 bases at J, with 10 bases between the two ends. Germline V gene sequence: CDR1 SGHAT, CDR2 FQNNGV.

V usage is TRBV11-2 and J usage is TRBJ2-5; 12 bases are a match to TRBD2. After removal of 5 bases from V and 2 bases from J, the junction contained 6 bases not matched to a gene. Looked up from germline, CDR1 is SGHAT and CDR2 is FQNNGV. The CDR3 length is 16 residues. In nucleotides, the CDR3 is TGTGCCAGCAGCAGCAGACTAGCGGGAGAGCAAGAGACCCAGTACTTC. Its protein product is CASSSRLAGEQETQYF.

The V gene is TRBV6-1, the J gene TRBJ2-5, with 13 bases fitting TRBD2. Germline V gene data show CDR1 as MNHNS and CDR2 as SASEGT. Trimming at V came to 7 bases and at J to 3 bases, leaving 5 bases not matched to a gene. This CDR3 is built from 15 residues. DNA for the CDR3: TGTGCCAGCAATCCGACTAGCGGGAGGAAAGAGACCCAGTACTTC. It translates to CASNPTSGRKETQYF.